The clone carrying this TCR beta chain was detected ten times or more. Its antigen remains unknown. Amplification targeted TCR beta CDR3 regions from RNA transcripts. In the first-round RT-PCR of the TCR CDR3, the HTBI primer set was used. TCRdb reprocessed the multiplex PCR reads via MiXCR and lists one record per CDR3 protein. The sample shows under 400,000 distinct CDR3 sequences, 18% of them seen only once. This entry belongs to a study of T cells in Graves' hyperthyroidism and ophthalmopathy. The germline gives CDR1 SGHTA, CDR2 FQGNSA. Trimming cost V 0 bases and J 4 bases; bases outside gene matches: 3. The CDR3 extends over 15 amino acids. General study results and limits: Most thyroid clonotypes that were expanded above 0.001 also turned up in blood.

The gene calls are TRBV7-2 and TRBJ2-3; 8 bases align to TRBD1. Specimen: blood. The source of this sequence is a middle-aged woman with Graves' ophthalmopathy. CDR3 sequence reads: CASSLATGVSDTQYF. As DNA, the CDR3 is TGTGCCAGCAGCTTAGCGACAGGGGTGTCAGATACGCAGTATTTT. Using reference TRBV7-2 and TRBJ2-3 for the parts outside the CDR3, the full variable domain is GAGVSQSPSNKVTEKGKDVELRCDPISGHTALYWYRQSLGQGLEFLIYFQGNSAPDKSGLPSDRFSAERTGGSVSTLTIQRTQQEDSAVYLCASSLATGVSDTQYFGPGTRLTVL.